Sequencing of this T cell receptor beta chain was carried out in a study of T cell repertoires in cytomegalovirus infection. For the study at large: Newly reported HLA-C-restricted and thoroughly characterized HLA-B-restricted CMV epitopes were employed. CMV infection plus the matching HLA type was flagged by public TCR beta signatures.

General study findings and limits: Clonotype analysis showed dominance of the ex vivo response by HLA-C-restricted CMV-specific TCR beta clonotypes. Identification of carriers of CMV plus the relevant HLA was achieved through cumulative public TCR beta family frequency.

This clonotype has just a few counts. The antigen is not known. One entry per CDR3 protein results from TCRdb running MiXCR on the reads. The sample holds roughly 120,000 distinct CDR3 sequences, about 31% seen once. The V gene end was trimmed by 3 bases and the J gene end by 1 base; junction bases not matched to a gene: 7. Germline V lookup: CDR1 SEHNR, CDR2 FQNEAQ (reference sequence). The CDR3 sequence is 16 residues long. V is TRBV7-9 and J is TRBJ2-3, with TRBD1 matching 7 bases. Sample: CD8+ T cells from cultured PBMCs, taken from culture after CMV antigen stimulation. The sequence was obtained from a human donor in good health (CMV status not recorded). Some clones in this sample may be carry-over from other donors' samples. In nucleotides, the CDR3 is TGTGCCAGCAGCTTCCGGACAGGTGTGGGCACAGATACGCAGTATTTT. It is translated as CASSFRTGVGTDTQYF.